A single sample gave rise to the 9 T cell receptor beta chains below, sequenced in a study of T-cell memory formation after mild COVID-19. TCRdb re-called the 5' RACE reads with MiXCR, one entry per CDR3 protein. Among about 27,000 distinct CDR3 sequences listed, 6% to 9.5% were seen once. Sample: PBMCs or a T cell subset sorted from them (not recorded which). All receptors derive from an adult woman who had mild COVID-19 (a few samples of this study predate the infection). Cell type and time point are not known.

This clonotype was observed at least ten times. This chain links TRBV24-1 with TRBJ2-3; D is unclear. Germline V CDR1 and CDR2: KGHDR, SFDVKD. V was clipped by 1 base and J by 6 bases, with 4 bases between them. This CDR3 is built from 12 residues. CDR3 coding DNA: TGTGCCACCAGTGATTTTCGCGATACGCAGTATTTT. Amino acids: CATSDFRDTQYF.

By sample share, this clonotype is medium-sized (0.01 to 0.1%). The V gene is TRBV12-3 or TRBV12-4, the J gene TRBJ1-2, with 7 bases aligning to TRBD1. This CDR3 comprises 15 residues. The V gene end was trimmed by 5 bases and the J gene end by 4 bases; junction bases not matched to a gene: 10. The CDR3 coding sequence is TGTGCCAGCAGTCCCCGGGAGGGGGCCGGCTATGGCTACACCTTC. As protein: CASSPREGAGYGYTF.

This clonotype was counted many times. The chain carries TRBV25-1 and TRBJ2-1; 7 positions agree with TRBD2. CDR1 is MGHDK, CDR2 SYGVNS, per germline. V lost 6 bases, J lost 0 bases, and 8 bases stayed unmatched. This CDR3 is 16 amino acids long. CDR3 amino acids: CASRPGGGSSYNEQFF. The CDR3 bases are TGTGCCAGCAGACCTGGGGGGGGGAGCTCCTACAATGAGCAGTTCTTC. Full variable domain (remainder filled in from reference TRBV25-1 and TRBJ2-1): EADIYQTPRYLVIGTGKKITLECSQTMGHDKMYWYQQDPGMELHLIHYSYGVNSTEKGDLSSESTVSRIRTEHFPLTLESARPSHTSQYLCASRPGGGSSYNEQFFGPGTRLTVL.

This clonotype was detected ten times or more. For the CDR3, the DNA is TGTGCCAGCAGTGCGGACCGGGGGCACGGCTACACCTTC. Amino acid sequence: CASSADRGHGYTF. The chain combines TRBV6-2 or TRBV6-3 with TRBJ1-2, with a tentative D call TRBD1 (6 bases). Trimming cost V 5 bases and J 8 bases, with 15 bases left between them. This CDR3 has 13 residues. CDR1 is MNHEY, CDR2 SVGEGT, per germline.

This clonotype occurred a few times. This sequence joins TRBV10-3 and TRBJ2-3, with D possibly being TRBD2 (5 bases). CDR1 and CDR2 from the germline V gene are ENHRY and SYGVKD. This CDR3 has 14 residues. Trimming shortened V by 3 bases and J by 2 bases, and 9 bases separated the two germline ends. CDR3 sequence: CAISDTGITDTQYF. Here the CDR3 DNA reads TGTGCCATCAGTGATACGGGAATCACAGATACGCAGTATTTT.

Ten or more counts support this clonotype. The chain uses TRBV20-1 and TRBJ2-7, with TRBD2 matching over 8 bases. The ends lost 0 bases at V and 7 bases at J; junction bases unmatched: 8. This CDR3 is built from 14 residues. CDR1 and CDR2 from the germline V gene are DFQATT and SNEGSKA (reference sequence). CDR3 loop: CSARDTGGPGEQYF. For the CDR3, the DNA is TGCAGTGCTAGAGATACGGGGGGGCCGGGAGAGCAGTACTTC.

Many counts were recorded for this clonotype. The J gene is TRBJ2-7, the V gene TRBV25-1, with D perhaps being TRBD1 or TRBD2 (5 bases each). Between the trimmed V and J ends, which lost 1 base and 3 bases, there was a span of 13 bases. This CDR3 is built from 15 residues. CDR1 MGHDK and CDR2 SYGVNS come from the germline V gene. The DNA of the CDR3 is TGTGCCAGCAGTGAATCAGGAGGTGGGGGCTACGAGCAGTACTTC. It specifies CASSESGGGGYEQYF.

This clonotype was seen ten or more times. V usage is TRBV20-1 and J usage is TRBJ1-2; 9 bases map to TRBD1. The V segment lost 2 bases and the J segment 5 bases; nucleotides outside the gene matches: 18. The CDR3 sequence is 18 residues long. Germline V gene lookup returns CDR1 DFQATT and CDR2 SNEGSKA (reference sequence). DNA of the CDR3: TGCAGTGCTAGAATATCAGTTACAGGGGGCAGTACTGGGTATGGCTACACCTTC. Protein product: CSARISVTGGSTGYGYTF.

This clonotype has at least ten counts. The chain combines TRBV12-3 or TRBV12-4 with TRBJ2-5; the match to TRBD1 covers 9 bases. After removal of 6 bases from V and 6 bases from J, the junction contained 14 bases not matched to a gene. This CDR3 is built from 16 residues. CDR3 in DNA: TGTGCCAGCAGCCCTGCCGCGCGGACAGGGGTTAAGACCCAGTACTTC. Translated, it gives CASSPAARTGVKTQYF.